One and the same sample provided the 5 T cell receptor beta chains below, sequenced in a study of PD-L1 blockade in urothelial cancer. The time point is: peripheral blood 6 weeks after treatment start. The protocol was immunoSEQ multiplex PCR, while the TCRdb copy is restricted to in-frame clones and leaves out a portion. The table has over 20,000 clones, about 90% seen once. Sequenced material: PBMCs, taken around atezolizumab (anti-PD-L1) treatment. These receptors came from a woman aged 60-70 years with urothelial cancer.

In its sample, this clone was seen once. The chain is built from TRBV9 and TRBJ2-6, with D uncertain. Trimming pared 4 bases from V and 0 bases from J, leaving 20 bases between. The CDR3 has 19 amino acids. Germline V gene sequence: CDR1 SGDLS, CDR2 YYNGEE. The DNA of the CDR3 is TGTGCCAGCAGCTTATCCGGGTATACTACAAGCTCTGGGGCCAACGTCCTGACTTTC. Its translation is CASSLSGYTTSSGANVLTF.

The chain carries TRBV5-1 and TRBJ1-1; a weak D match, TRBD1 (6 bases). Germline lookup yields CDR1 SGHRS and CDR2 YFSETQ. The V gene lost 0 bases and the J gene lost 1 base, with 10 bases spanning the gap. CDR3 size: 15 residues. Written as DNA, the CDR3 is TGCGCCAGCAGCTTGGACAGGGCGGCGAACACTGAAGCTTTCTTT. Translation gives CASSLDRAANTEAFF.

The chain is built from TRBV6-6 and TRBJ2-7; D gene ambiguous. In germline, CDR1 is MNHNY, CDR2 SVGAGI (reference sequence). The CDR3 has 13 residues. The ends were cut back, 8 bases at V and 3 bases at J, with 14 bases in the middle. The CDR3 nucleotides read TGTGCCAGCGTATCGGTGGTCAACTACGAGCAGTACTTC. It yields the protein CASVSVVNYEQYF.

This clone came up once. The rearrangement uses TRBV5-6 and TRBJ2-3; 11 nucleotides agree with TRBD2. The germline gives CDR1 SGHDT, CDR2 YYEEEE. This CDR3 comprises 15 residues. The J segment lost 1 base and the V segment lost 4 bases, leaving 2 bases of the junction unmatched. The CDR3 DNA reads TGTGCCAGCAGCCATAGCGGGGGGGGCACAGATACGCAGTATTTT. This gives the protein CASSHSGGGTDTQYF.

In this sample, this clone turned up once. The chain couples TRBV2 to TRBJ2-4; D is uncertain. Trimming cost V 8 bases and J 4 bases, with 3 bases left between them. CDR3 length: 10 amino acids. Germline loops: CDR1 SNHLY, CDR2 FYNNEI. DNA for the CDR3: TGTGCCAGCCTAAAAAACATTCAGTACTTC. It is translated as CASLKNIQYF.